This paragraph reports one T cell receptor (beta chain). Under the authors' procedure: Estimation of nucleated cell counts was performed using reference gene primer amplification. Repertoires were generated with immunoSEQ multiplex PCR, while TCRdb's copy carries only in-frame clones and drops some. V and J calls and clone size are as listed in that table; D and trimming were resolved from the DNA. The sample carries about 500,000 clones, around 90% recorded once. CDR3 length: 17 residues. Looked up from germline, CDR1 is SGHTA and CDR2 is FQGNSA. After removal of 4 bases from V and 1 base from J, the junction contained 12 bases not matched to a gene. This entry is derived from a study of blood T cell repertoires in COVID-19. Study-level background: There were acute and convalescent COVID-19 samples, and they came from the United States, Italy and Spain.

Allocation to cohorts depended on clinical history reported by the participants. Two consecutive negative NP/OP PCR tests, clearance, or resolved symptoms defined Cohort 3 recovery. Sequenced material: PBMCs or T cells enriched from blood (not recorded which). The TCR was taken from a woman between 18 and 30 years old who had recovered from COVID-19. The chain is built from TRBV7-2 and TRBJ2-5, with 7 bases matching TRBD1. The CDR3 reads CASSSNSGTATQETQYF. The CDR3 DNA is TGTGCCAGCAGCTCAAACTCCGGGACAGCGACCCAAGAGACCCAGTACTTC.